The source of this TCR beta chain is a study of long-term antiretroviral therapy in people with HIV. Whole-study findings and limits: Clones that had undergone expansion before ART dominated the repertoire at all time points. The study found that diversity rose after ART but stayed below transplant donor controls. Blood, drawn from the mid-2000s to the late 2010s, may reflect older ART regimens.

This CDR3 is 14 amino acids long. Trimming left V 4 bases short and J 0 bases short, with 5 bases between. Looked up from germline, CDR1 is SGHNT and CDR2 is YYREEE (reference sequence). Per individual, the PBMC samples numbered at least one pre-ART and at least two post-ART. In regard to this clone: Its cognate antigen is unknown.

The immunoSEQ assay was v3.0, run at survey level. Generated by immunoSEQ multiplex PCR, the TCRdb table keeps only in-frame clones and is missing some. The sample holds some 40,000 clones, around four fifths seen once. The V gene is TRBV5-4, the J gene TRBJ2-6, with unresolved D. Sequencing was performed on unsorted PBMCs, taken 1 year after starting antiretroviral therapy. This TCR was recovered from a man aged 18 to 29 with HIV. Written as DNA, the CDR3 is TGTGCCAGCAGCGCGAACTCTGGGGCCAACGTCCTGACTTTC. Translation gives CASSANSGANVLTF.